Below, 15 T cell receptor beta chains from the same sample are listed, as sequenced in a study of neurological immune-mediated disorders. TCRdb redid the calling of the 5' RACE reads with MiXCR, one entry per CDR3 protein. The table lists under 45,000 distinct CDR3 sequences, approximately 11% of them singletons. Source material: PBMCs. All receptors come from a female donor in good health.

This clonotype occurred many times. The chain is built from TRBV9 and TRBJ2-1; 8 nucleotides agree with TRBD2. Looked up from germline, CDR1 is SGDLS and CDR2 is YYNGEE. Trimming cost V 0 bases and J 9 bases; bases outside gene matches: 11. The CDR3 is made up of 16 amino acids. CDR3 in amino acids: CASSVGSGGLSPEQFF. The CDR3 coding sequence is TGTGCCAGCAGCGTAGGGTCGGGAGGGCTTAGTCCTGAGCAGTTCTTC.

This chain joins TRBV3-1 and TRBJ2-1, with D possibly being TRBD1 or TRBD2 (6 bases each). Germline lookup yields CDR1 LGHDT and CDR2 YNNKEL (reference sequence). Trimming took off 4 bases at V and 9 bases at J, with 22 bases between the two ends. This CDR3 has 16 residues. This CDR3 reads CASSPTGMGSEGEQFF. The CDR3 bases are TGTGCCAGCAGCCCCACAGGGATGGGGTCGGAGGGTGAGCAGTTCTTC.

In its sample, this clonotype was seen many times. This rearrangement joins TRBV6-6 to TRBJ2-7; 8 positions agree with TRBD1. This CDR3 region has 14 residues. From germline, CDR1 is MNHNY and CDR2 SVGAGI (reference sequence). V shed 2 bases and J 3 bases; nucleotides not matched to a gene: 3. The CDR3 reads CASSYGTGFYEQYF. The CDR3 DNA follows: TGTGCCAGCAGTTACGGGACAGGATTCTACGAGCAGTACTTC.

V gene TRBV18 combines with J gene TRBJ1-1; D is unclear. The CDR3 loop spans 14 amino acids. V lost 0 bases, J lost 3 bases, and 8 bases lay in between. Germline-derived CDR1 and CDR2 are KGHSH and LQKENI. CDR3 nucleotide sequence: TGTGCCAGCTCACCACCACCTGACCACACTGAAGCTTTCTTT. Its protein product is CASSPPPDHTEAFF.

In its sample, this clonotype was seen many times. This rearrangement joins TRBV5-1 to TRBJ2-5; D perhaps matches TRBD2 (5 bases). The CDR3 is 13 amino acids. V lost 2 bases and J lost 5, with 10 bases in between. Per the germline V gene, CDR1 is SGHRS and CDR2 is YFSETQ. CDR3 in amino acids: CASSFGGDETQYF. The CDR3 DNA follows: TGCGCCAGCAGCTTTGGAGGAGATGAGACCCAGTACTTC. Full variable domain (missing parts from reference TRBV5-1 and TRBJ2-5): KAGVTQTPRYLIKTRGQQVTLSCSPISGHRSVSWYQQTPGQGLQFLFEYFSETQRNKGNFPGRFSGRQFSNSRSEMNVSTLELGDSALYLCASSFGGDETQYFGPGTRLLVL.

This clonotype was detected ten times or more. The chain recombines TRBV10-1 with TRBJ2-2; 9 bases align to TRBD2. The CDR3 length is 16 residues. CDR1 WNHNN and CDR2 SYGVQD come from the germline V gene (reference sequence). V trimming: 2 bases; J trimming: 7 bases; junction bases outside the gene matches: 8. The CDR3, as DNA: TGCGCCAGCAGTGAGGCAAAGCGGGGGGCTCTCGGGGAGCTGTTTTTT. Translating it yields CASSEAKRGALGELFF.

This clonotype was found many times. This sequence joins TRBV6-2 or TRBV6-3 and TRBJ2-7, with D unclear. CDR1 and CDR2 from the germline V gene are MNHEY and SVGEGT. V lost 5 bases and J 4 bases, leaving 6 bases between the germline ends. This CDR3 contains 11 residues. DNA of the CDR3: TGTGCCAGCAGTCCACAATACGAGCAGTACTTC. This codes for CASSPQYEQYF.

In this sample, this clonotype turned up many times. The J gene is TRBJ1-5, the V gene TRBV7-9; the D gene is possibly TRBD1 (5 bases). The V gene lost 5 bases and the J gene lost 3 bases, with 14 bases spanning the gap. CDR1 SEHNR and CDR2 FQNEAQ come from the germline V gene (reference sequence). The CDR3 loop spans 15 amino acids. The CDR3, as DNA: TGTGCCAGCAGCGGGGGGACGAATTTCAATCAGCCCCAGCATTTT. The encoded protein is CASSGGTNFNQPQHF.

Many counts were recorded for this clonotype. The genes are TRBV6-5 and TRBJ1-1; TRBD1 matches at 7 bases. The V and J ends lost 5 bases and 7 bases, in that order; junction bases with no gene match: 10. Germline CDR1 is MNHEY and CDR2 is SVGAGI. This CDR3 is 14 amino acids long. CDR3 coding DNA: TGTGCCAGCAGTCGAGCAGGGGGTAACGGTGAAGCTTTCTTT. As protein: CASSRAGGNGEAFF.

For this clonotype: This may stem from a read error, because a much larger clone lies one nucleotide away. The rearrangement links TRBV5-1 to TRBJ1-5; possible D gene TRBD1, 5 bases. This CDR3 has 16 residues. Germline CDR1 is SGHRS and CDR2 is YFSETQ. Here the CDR3 reads CASRTDPGQGNQTQHF. CDR3 coding DNA: TGCGCCAGCAGGACTGACCCGGGGCAAGGCAATCAGACCCAGCATTTT.

Ten or more counts support this clonotype. J is TRBJ1-5 and V is TRBV20-1; 8 bases are shared with TRBD1. The germline V gene has CDR1 DFQATT and CDR2 SNEGSKA (reference sequence). Losses at the gene ends were 4 bases for V and 4 bases for J; bases not matched to a gene: 3. The CDR3 has 13 residues. The CDR3 DNA reads as TGCAGTGCTAACAGGGGGGCAAATCAGCCCCAGCATTTT. Its protein product is CSANRGANQPQHF.

The table lists this clonotype with many counts. The CDR3 sequence: CASSPPGLAPNEQFF. In DNA, the CDR3 is TGTGCCAGCAGCCCACCGGGACTAGCGCCCAATGAGCAGTTCTTC. The rearrangement uses TRBV7-2 and TRBJ2-1; 10 bases map to TRBD2. This CDR3 has 15 amino acids. Germline lookup yields CDR1 SGHTA and CDR2 FQGNSA. V shed 5 bases and J 6 bases; nucleotides not matched to a gene: 7.

There are many counts of this clonotype. The chain is built from TRBV20-1 and TRBJ2-1, with TRBD2 matching 9 bases. The CDR3 has 17 residues. With V trimmed by 3 bases and J by 1 base, 10 bases remained unmatched. CDR1 and CDR2 from the germline V gene are DFQATT and SNEGSKA (reference sequence). CDR3 sequence: CSARDLGGLASYNEQFF. In nucleotides, the CDR3 is TGCAGTGCTAGGGACCTTGGGGGACTAGCATCCTACAATGAGCAGTTCTTC.

This clonotype was counted many times. The chain carries TRBV5-1 and TRBJ1-6; TRBD1 matches 7 bases. The CDR3 sequence is 14 residues long. CDR1 is SGHRS and CDR2 is YFSETQ in the germline V gene. Unmatched junction bases numbered 7, after V lost 4 bases and J lost 9 bases. CDR3 DNA: TGCGCCAGCAGCGAAGGGGGCTCTATTTCACCCCTCCACTTT. Translated, it gives CASSEGGSISPLHF.

In this sample, this clonotype turned up many times. This rearrangement joins TRBV7-9 to TRBJ1-4; the D gene is possibly TRBD1 (6 bases). CDR3 length: 14 amino acids. Looked up from germline, CDR1 is SEHNR and CDR2 is FQNEAQ (reference sequence). Trimming removed 1 base at V and 11 bases at J, with 14 bases between. In DNA form, the CDR3 reads TGTGCCAGCAGCTTAGTATTATCGGGGGCGAAACTGTTTTTT. Amino acids: CASSLVLSGAKLFF. Full variable domain (missing parts from reference TRBV7-9 and TRBJ1-4): DTGVSQNPRHKITKRGQNVTFRCDPISEHNRLYWYRQTLGQGPEFLTYFQNEAQLEKSRLLSDRFSAERPKGSFSTLEIQRTEQGDSAMYLCASSLVLSGAKLFFGSGTQLSVL.